This T cell receptor (beta chain) was sequenced in a study of T cells expressing NK-cell markers. Study details: Source material for TCR beta repertoires consisted of sorted CD3+CD56+NKG2C+, CD3+CD56+NKG2C- and CD3+CD56-NKG2C+ T cells. Most of the eight sequenced donors were HCMV-seropositive; one was seronegative. Findings and caveats of the study: The contribution of dominant NKG2C+ clonotypes to CD8+ T cells in a handful of donors was roughly 1.0-7.0%.

As to this clonotype: What it recognizes is unknown.

Generation of TCR beta cDNA was performed by 5'RACE template switching incorporating UMIs. TCRdb re-called the 5' RACE reads and shows each CDR3 protein once, DNA omitted. This listing includes about 170,000 distinct CDR3 sequences. Sequencing was carried out using blood T cells: a sorted CD56 or NKG2C T cell subset, CD4+ or CD8+ T cells, or bulk PBMC T cells (not recorded which). The sequence came from a man between 18 and 69 years old in good health.

CDR3 sequence reads: CASSWAGASYEQYF. This chain links TRBV5-8 with TRBJ2-7; TCRdb's assignment of TRBD1 cannot be checked, as there is no DNA. Germline lookup yields CDR1 SGHTS and CDR2 YDEGEE. The CDR3 loop spans 14 amino acids.